The T cell receptor beta chain under discussion was sequenced for a study of T cells in Graves' hyperthyroidism and ophthalmopathy. Overall study findings and caveats: Most expanded thyroid clonotypes above 0.001 recurred in blood.

Patients aged 18 to 65 had newly diagnosed hyperthyroidism of under 2 months' duration. The diagnoses drew upon clinical symptoms, serum thyroxine and TRAb, thyroid ultrasound and orbital computed tomography. The PBMCs were sourced from fresh peripheral blood (around 10 ml). Ten or more counts support this clonotype. What it recognizes is unknown. This CDR3 spans 12 amino acids. Trimming took 4 bases from V and 2 from J, leaving 7 bases between them. Germline assignment: CDR1 SQVTM and CDR2 ANQGSEA. It was RNA transcripts that yielded the amplified TCR beta CDR3 regions. The HTBI primer set was used in a first-round RT-PCR of the TCR CDR3. TCRdb used MiXCR to reprocess the multiplex PCR reads, holding one entry per CDR3 protein. Here the sample spans a few hundred thousand distinct CDR3 sequences, about a sixth being singletons.

The sequencing sample was made of blood. The chain employs TRBV29-1 and TRBJ2-3; D gene uncertain. This TCR came from a man between 35 and 55 years old with Graves' hyperthyroidism. In nucleotides, the CDR3 is TGCAGCGTTGTCGAGAACACAGATACGCAGTATTTT. This codes for CSVVENTDTQYF.